Each of the 22 T cell receptor beta chains below was sequenced from the same sample in a study of T cells after yellow fever vaccination (dated 2019 in TCRdb). Library creation used 5' RACE. These reads were obtained on an Illumina NovaSeq 6000. The public reads were reanalyzed by TCRdb: fastp trimming at Q25, MiXCR alignment, in-frame beta chains only. Rows matching on CDR3 protein sequence are summarized as one entry with the most common DNA and genes. The sample records 310,000 or so distinct CDR3 sequences, around 3.6% of which are singletons. 23% of the sample comes from the top ten. The treatment or condition label here, explained by the study, means: live attenuated yellow fever vaccine strain. The source was PBMCs, collected on the day of the yellow fever booster vaccination. Every receptor here comes from a man between 18 and 35 years old who received the YFV17D yellow fever vaccine.

This clonotype was seen ten or more times. V is TRBV29-1 and J is TRBJ2-7, with 12 bases lining up with TRBD1. CDR1 and CDR2 (germline): SQVTM, ANQGSEA. This CDR3 spans 12 amino acids. CDR3: CSAGTGGNEQYF. The CDR3 DNA reads TGCAGTGCCGGGACAGGGGGCAACGAGCAGTACTTC.

This clonotype was recorded at least ten times. The gene calls are TRBV18 and TRBJ2-7; 11 bases fit TRBD2. Per germline, CDR1 KGHSH and CDR2 LQKENI. CDR3 length: 16 residues. The junction had 11 bases not matched to a gene; V was cut back by 3 bases and J by 7 bases. CDR3 in DNA: TGTGCCAGCTCACCTGACTTTAGCGGGGGGGCAGGAGAGCAGTACTTC. Translation gives CASSPDFSGGAGEQYF. The full variable domain, completed using reference TRBV18 and TRBJ2-7, is NAGVMQNPRHLVRRRGQEARLRCSPMKGHSHVYWYRQLPEEGLKFMVYLQKENIIDESGMPKERFSAEFPKEGPSILRIQQVVRGDSAAYFCASSPDFSGGAGEQYFGPGTRLTVT.

Ten or more counts support this clonotype. The chain has TRBV12-3 or TRBV12-4 and TRBJ2-1, with D uncertain. V lost 0 bases to trimming and J lost 5 bases, with 11 bases between them. The CDR3 has 15 residues. CDR3 residues: CASSLALSWHNEQFF. Written as DNA, the CDR3 is TGTGCCAGCAGTTTAGCGTTAAGTTGGCACAATGAGCAGTTCTTC.

This clonotype was observed many times. This sequence joins TRBV7-2 and TRBJ2-3; 7 bases line up with TRBD1. The CDR3 has 15 residues. J lost 5 bases, V lost 4 bases, and 9 bases had no gene match. The germline V gene has CDR1 SGHTA and CDR2 FQGNSA. DNA for the CDR3: TGTGCCAGCAGCTCATCAGGGGGAATCGGAGATACGCAGTATTTT. Translating gives CASSSSGGIGDTQYF.

This clonotype occurred a few times. The chain employs TRBV11-2 and TRBJ2-4, with a weak D call TRBD1 (6 bases). Between the trimmed V and J ends, which lost 3 bases and 3 bases, there was a span of 15 bases. CDR3 length: 16 residues. Germline CDR1 is SGHAT and CDR2 is FQNNGV. The CDR3 region is CASSFDRSFVKNIQYF. CDR3 coding DNA: TGTGCCAGCAGCTTTGACAGGTCTTTTGTCAAAAACATTCAGTACTTC. The whole variable domain, filled in from reference TRBV11-2 and TRBJ2-4, reads EAGVAQSPRYKIIEKRQSVAFWCNPISGHATLYWYQQILGQGPKLLIQFQNNGVVDDSQLPKDRFSAERLKGVDSTLKIQPAKLEDSAVYLCASSFDRSFVKNIQYFGAGTRLSVL.

This clonotype was recorded at least ten times. The rearrangement joins TRBV5-1 to TRBJ1-1; D is ambiguous. Trimming removed 6 bases from V and 1 base from J, with 10 bases in between. Germline-derived CDR1 and CDR2 are SGHRS and YFSETQ. This CDR3 comprises 13 residues. DNA of the CDR3: TGCGCCAGCAAGTTGGGCCAGAACACTGAAGCTTTCTTT. The encoded protein is CASKLGQNTEAFF.

This clonotype was seen at least ten times. This chain links TRBV5-1 with TRBJ2-1; maybe TRBD1 (6 bases). CDR1 SGHRS and CDR2 YFSETQ come from the germline V gene. V lost 4 bases to trimming and J lost 5 bases, with 10 bases between them. The CDR3 spans 13 residues. The CDR3 bases are TGCGCCAGCAGCACCGAGGGGGACAATGAGCAGTTCTTC. Protein product: CASSTEGDNEQFF.

This clonotype came up a few times. This chain uses TRBV15 with TRBJ1-4; D unresolved. V gave up 1 base and J gave up 6 bases, with 12 bases separating them. Germline CDR1 reads LNHNV; CDR2 reads YYDKDF (reference sequence). The CDR3 runs to 15 residues. DNA of the CDR3: TGTGCCACCAGCAGAGTCGCAGTTCGCGATGAAAAACTGTTTTTT. As protein: CATSRVAVRDEKLFF.

The sample holds many counts of this clonotype. The chain uses TRBV6-5 and TRBJ2-3, with D uncertain. Germline V gives CDR1 MNHEY, CDR2 SVGAGI. The CDR3 is 13 amino acids. V gave up 0 bases and J gave up 3 bases, with 4 bases separating them. CDR3 nucleotides: TGTGCCAGCAGTTACTCCAAAACAGATACGCAGTATTTT. Translating gives CASSYSKTDTQYF.

This clonotype came up a few times. The gene calls are TRBV27 and TRBJ1-2; D gene uncertain. Trimming removed 6 bases from V and 2 bases from J, with 16 bases in between. Germline CDR1 reads MNHEY; CDR2 reads SMNVEV (reference sequence). This CDR3 region has 15 residues. DNA for the CDR3: TGTGCCAGCAGATTCACCTACGGTGAAAACTATGGCTACACCTTC. This encodes CASRFTYGENYGYTF.

This clonotype has only a few counts. The J gene is TRBJ1-2, the V gene TRBV27; a possible D gene is TRBD1 (5 bases). Trimming shortened V by 2 bases and J by 7 bases, and 17 bases separated the two germline ends. Germline V gene lookup returns CDR1 MNHEY and CDR2 SMNVEV (reference sequence). The CDR3 is made up of 15 amino acids. The CDR3 bases are TGTGCCAGCAGTTTAATGGGGGGAACGGTATTTGGCTACACCTTC. Amino acid sequence: CASSLMGGTVFGYTF.

This clonotype was detected a few times. This sequence joins TRBV4-3 and TRBJ2-1; no reliable D call. This CDR3 region has 13 residues. Germline CDR1 is LGHNA and CDR2 is YSLEER. V lost 1 base and J 7 bases, leaving 8 bases between the germline ends. CDR3 DNA sequence: TGCGCCAGCAGCCAAGGAATCACGAATGAGCAGTTCTTC. Translating it yields CASSQGITNEQFF.

In this sample, this clonotype turned up many times. The chain has TRBV6-5 and TRBJ1-2, with unresolved D. The ends were cut back, 0 bases at V and 7 bases at J, with 18 bases in the middle. Germline V gene lookup returns CDR1 MNHEY and CDR2 SVGAGI. The CDR3 has 16 amino acids. The CDR3 spells CASSYSMRIGTPGYTF. The CDR3 DNA is TGTGCCAGCAGTTACTCCATGCGGATAGGTACTCCTGGCTACACCTTC.

This clonotype came up many times. The V call is TRBV29-1, the J call TRBJ2-2; no clear D gene. V was shortened by 4 bases and J by 7 bases, with 10 bases between the two germline ends. The CDR3 runs to 12 residues. CDR1 and CDR2 (germline): SQVTM, ANQGSEA. As DNA, the CDR3 is TGCAGCGTTGGGCTAAGGGTCGGGGAGCTGTTTTTT. It specifies CSVGLRVGELFF.

The chain employs TRBV7-6 and TRBJ1-2; 7 bases are a match to TRBD1. Trimming removed 5 bases from V and 0 bases from J; junction bases left unmatched: 6. The CDR3 spans 15 residues. CDR1 is SGHVS, CDR2 FNYEAQ, per germline. DNA of the CDR3: TGTGCCAGCAGCCCTCAGGGGGAGGCTAACTATGGCTACACCTTC. Protein product: CASSPQGEANYGYTF.

This clonotype was seen a few times. The rearrangement uses TRBV5-1 and TRBJ2-3, with 16 bases matching TRBD2. The germline V gene encodes CDR1 SGHRS and CDR2 YFSETQ. The CDR3 runs 17 residues. The V and J ends lost 3 bases and 8 bases, in that order; junction bases with no gene match: 9. The CDR3 bases are TGCGCCAGCAGCTCCGGGACTAGCGGGGGGGCCCGTGGTACGCAGTATTTT. Its translation: CASSSGTSGGARGTQYF.

The chain's CDR3 is CSAWSSDSTDTQYF. The CDR3 DNA sequence: TGCAGTGCTTGGTCTAGCGATTCCACAGATACGCAGTATTTT. The V gene is TRBV20-1, the J gene TRBJ2-3, with D perhaps matching TRBD2 (6 bases). V dropped 5 bases and J dropped 2 bases, with 14 bases sitting between them. Germline V lookup: CDR1 DFQATT, CDR2 SNEGSKA (reference sequence). The CDR3 is 14 residues long.

The chain is built from TRBV4-3 and TRBJ2-3; D might be TRBD2 (6 bases). Germline assignment: CDR1 LGHNA and CDR2 YSLEER. V lost 4 bases to trimming and J lost 1 base, with 15 bases between them. The CDR3 is 16 residues long. The CDR3 bases are TGCGCCAGCAGCCTTAGGTCTCGCGGGGGCACAGATACGCAGTATTTT. Translation gives CASSLRSRGGTDTQYF.

This clonotype came up many times. CDR3 residues: CASSPTSGGATYSGELFF. The DNA of the CDR3 is TGTGCCAGCAGCCCGACTAGCGGGGGGGCCACTTACTCCGGGGAGCTGTTTTTT. This sequence joins TRBV3-1 and TRBJ2-2; 14 positions match TRBD2. The CDR3 is made up of 18 amino acids. Trimming at V came to 4 bases and at J to 6 bases, leaving 10 bases not matched to a gene. Looked up from germline, CDR1 is LGHDT and CDR2 is YNNKEL (reference sequence).

This clonotype was observed many times. The rearrangement links TRBV4-3 to TRBJ2-1; possible D gene TRBD1, 5 bases. The CDR3 is 15 amino acids. The germline V and J ends were trimmed by 1 base and 4 bases, with 11 bases remaining between them. Germline CDR1 LGHNA, CDR2 YSLEER. CDR3 sequence (DNA): TGCGCCAGCAGCCAAGGGATGACAGAATACAATGAGCAGTTCTTC. It translates to CASSQGMTEYNEQFF.

This clonotype was seen ten or more times. The chain is built from TRBV5-6 and TRBJ2-5; D is ambiguous. V dropped 4 bases and J dropped 5 bases, with 9 bases sitting between them. The CDR3 runs 12 residues. Germline assignment: CDR1 SGHDT and CDR2 YYEEEE. The CDR3 protein is CASSVWSETQYF. CDR3 DNA: TGTGCCAGCAGCGTGTGGTCGGAGACCCAGTACTTC.

The chain joins TRBV20-1 to TRBJ2-5; D ambiguous. In germline, CDR1 is DFQATT, CDR2 SNEGSKA (reference sequence). Trimming shortened V by 7 bases and J by 5 bases, and 11 bases separated the two germline ends. This CDR3 comprises 11 residues. The CDR3 loop reads CSGGPHETQYF. CDR3 DNA sequence: TGCAGTGGAGGACCCCACGAGACCCAGTACTTC.